This T cell receptor beta chain is drawn from a study of read filtering for tumor transcriptome and immune sequencing. Across the study: The cohort had over 16 men and more than 11 women aged about 47 to 80, mean roughly 71 years. Revised staging placed fewer than ten patients in R-ISS I, about 15 in II, more than five in III.

This clonotype was seen many times. Antigen specificity is unknown. The V gene lost 6 bases and the J gene lost 0 bases, with 12 bases spanning the gap. This CDR3 has 14 residues. Germline values: CDR1 MDHEN, CDR2 SYDVKM. Study outcomes and limitations: Approximately 82% of IR-seq clonotypes had a single read, yet these held approximately 3.5% of reads.

This library used approximately 390 ng RNA and molecular barcoded adaptors spanning alpha/delta and beta/gamma chains. TCRdb re-called the reads with MiXCR, one entry per CDR3 protein. The sample shows some 48,000 distinct CDR3 sequences, roughly 19% of them seen only once. Sequencing was carried out using a population of CD138-negative cells sorted from bone marrow. The chain has TRBV28 and TRBJ2-7; D is unresolved. The sequence came from a donor aged 40 or older with multiple myeloma. CDR3 coding DNA: TGTGCCAGCAGAAGCAGGATTCACTCCTACGAGCAGTACTTC. Amino acid sequence: CASRSRIHSYEQYF.